This paragraph reports one TCR beta chain. No antigen is known for it. No per-base quality is available; no much larger clone lies one base away. A second Seattle source provided samples from volunteer blood donors who had recovered from COVID-19. Whole blood was collected in K2EDTA tubes by collaborating institutions according to the institutions' own protocols. For TCRbeta analysis, collaborators shipped samples as frozen whole blood, isolated PBMCs, or DNA extracted from either of those sample types. Per the germline V gene, SGHDT is the CDR1 and YYEEEE is the CDR2. CDR3 length: 14 amino acids, cysteine to phenylalanine. CDR3 DNA only is kept here, 42 bases in frame from base 1. V and J are truncated by 4 bases and 0 bases respectively, leaving an intervening sequence of 8 bases. This entry is derived from a study of blood T cell repertoires in COVID-19 (dated by TCRdb to about 2020). Context from the whole study: Collaborator samples came from the United States, Italy and Spain and covered acute and convalescent phases of COVID-19. The samples were drawn from two sources: the first 160 participants of the ongoing ImmuneRACE study, and 950 to 1,500 subjects contributed by 6 global collaborators. Deeply sampled blood TCRbeta repertoires from subjects exposed to, actively infected with, or recovered from COVID-19 were included in the dataset. The material from the prospective study consisted of cDNA or gDNA derived from T cells, B-cell-depleted T cells, or PBMCs. The repertoires were made available in a free public database intended to serve as a resource for research on the immune response to SARS-CoV-2. HLA class I and class II types, where available, came from metadata supplied by the sample provider rather than from assay-based typing. A de-identified subject ID, COVID-19 status, age in years and sex were almost always included in the sample metadata.

Overall results and qualifications from the work: The quantity of clinical and demographic metadata differed by source and by participant and was supplied without curation.

TCRbeta CDR3 regions were amplified from genomic DNA using the immunoSEQ Assay, a bias-controlled multiplex PCR. In the source study's methods: The number of nucleated cells in each sample was estimated by amplification of reference gene primers within the assay. To quantify the absolute abundance of each unique TCRbeta CDR3 rearrangement, sequence reads were collapsed and filtered. Productive Simpson clonality was computed per sample as the square root of Simpson's diversity index over productive rearrangements. TCRdb carries this immuneACCESS record with in-frame sequences only. Its versions omit some clonotypes, under half of them owing to an unresolved V gene in the studies checked, with the rest unexplained. V and J calls and clone size are those listed in that table; D and trimming were worked out from the DNA. Counted in this sample were some 100,000 clones; roughly nine tenths of them appeared once. Of the sample, approximately 8.7% is held by the ten largest clones.

The V and J segments used are TRBV5-6 and TRBJ1-3; too little of a D gene remains to name it. This TCR was recovered from a man in his 70s who had recovered from COVID-19. The sample taken for sequencing was peripheral blood. CDR3 protein: CASSHPSSGNTIYF. Read as DNA, the sequence is TGTGCCAGCAGCCACCCTAGCTCTGGAAACACCATATATTTT.